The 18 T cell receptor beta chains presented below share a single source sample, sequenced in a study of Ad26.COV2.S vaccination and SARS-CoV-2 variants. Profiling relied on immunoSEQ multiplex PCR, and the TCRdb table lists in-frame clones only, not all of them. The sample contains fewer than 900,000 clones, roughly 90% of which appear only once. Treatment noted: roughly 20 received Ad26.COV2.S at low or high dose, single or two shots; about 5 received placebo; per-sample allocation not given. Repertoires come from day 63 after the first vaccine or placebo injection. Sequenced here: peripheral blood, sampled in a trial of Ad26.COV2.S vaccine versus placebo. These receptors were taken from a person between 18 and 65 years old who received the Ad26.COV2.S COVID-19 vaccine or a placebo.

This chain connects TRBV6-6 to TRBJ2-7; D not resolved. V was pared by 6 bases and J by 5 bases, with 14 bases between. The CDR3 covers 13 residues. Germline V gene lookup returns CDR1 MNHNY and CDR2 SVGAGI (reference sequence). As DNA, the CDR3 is TGTGCCAGCAGCCTGGACCTTTTGGACGAGCAGTACTTC. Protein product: CASSLDLLDEQYF.

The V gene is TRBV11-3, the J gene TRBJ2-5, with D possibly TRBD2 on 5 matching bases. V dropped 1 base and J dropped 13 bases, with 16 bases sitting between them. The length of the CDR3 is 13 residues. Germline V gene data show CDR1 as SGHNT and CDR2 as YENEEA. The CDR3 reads CASSLVKDGRVYF. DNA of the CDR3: TGTGCCAGCAGCTTAGTGAAGGACGGGCGGGTGTACTTC. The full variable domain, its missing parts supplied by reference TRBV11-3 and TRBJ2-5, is EAGVVQSPRYKIIEKKQPVAFWCNPISGHNTLYWYLQNLGQGPELLIRYENEEAVDDSQLPKDRFSAERLKGVDSTLKIQPAELGDSAVYLCASSLVKDGRVYFGPGTRLLVL.

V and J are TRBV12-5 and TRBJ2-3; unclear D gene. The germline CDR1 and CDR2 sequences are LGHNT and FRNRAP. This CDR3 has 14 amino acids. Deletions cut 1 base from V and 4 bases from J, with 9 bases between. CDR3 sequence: CASGLGALADTQYF. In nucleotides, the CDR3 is TGTGCTAGTGGTTTGGGGGCCCTGGCAGATACGCAGTATTTT.

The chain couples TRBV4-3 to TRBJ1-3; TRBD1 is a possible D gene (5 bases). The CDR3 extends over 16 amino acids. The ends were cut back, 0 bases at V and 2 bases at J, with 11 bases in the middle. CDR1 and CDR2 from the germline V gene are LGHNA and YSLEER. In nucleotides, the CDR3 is TGCGCCAGCAGCCAAGATCTGGGGGTCCCTGGAAACACCATATATTTT. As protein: CASSQDLGVPGNTIYF.

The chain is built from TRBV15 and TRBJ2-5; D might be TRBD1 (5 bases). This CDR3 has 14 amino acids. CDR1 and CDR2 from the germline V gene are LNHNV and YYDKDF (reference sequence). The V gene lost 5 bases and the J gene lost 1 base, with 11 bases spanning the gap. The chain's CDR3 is CATSGTGPQETQYF. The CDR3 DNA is TGTGCCACCAGCGGAACAGGTCCCCAAGAGACCCAGTACTTC. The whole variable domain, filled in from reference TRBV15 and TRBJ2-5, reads DAMVIQNPRYQVTQFGKPVTLSCSQTLNHNVMYWYQQKSSQAPKLLFHYYDKDFNNEADTPDNFQSRRPNTSFCFLDIRSPGLGDTAMYLCATSGTGPQETQYFGPGTRLLVL.

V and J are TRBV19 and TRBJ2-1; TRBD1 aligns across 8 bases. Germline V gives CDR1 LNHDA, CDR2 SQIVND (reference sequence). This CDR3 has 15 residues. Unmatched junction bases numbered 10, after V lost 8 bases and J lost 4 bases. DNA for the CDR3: TGTGCCAGTGCGGGTGCAGGGGGCTTGTACAATGAGCAGTTCTTC. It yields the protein CASAGAGGLYNEQFF.

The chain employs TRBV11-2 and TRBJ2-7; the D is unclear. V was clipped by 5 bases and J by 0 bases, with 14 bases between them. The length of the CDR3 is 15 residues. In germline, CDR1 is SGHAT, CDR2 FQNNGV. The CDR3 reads CASSQRDLSSYEQYF. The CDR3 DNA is TGTGCCAGCAGCCAAAGAGACCTTAGCTCCTACGAGCAGTACTTC.

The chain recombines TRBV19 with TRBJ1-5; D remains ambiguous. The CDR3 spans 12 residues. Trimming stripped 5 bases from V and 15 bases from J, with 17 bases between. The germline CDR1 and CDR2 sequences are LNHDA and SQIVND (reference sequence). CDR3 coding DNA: TGTGCCAGTAGTTCAGGATCCCTCCCAAGGCATTTT. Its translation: CASSSGSLPRHF.

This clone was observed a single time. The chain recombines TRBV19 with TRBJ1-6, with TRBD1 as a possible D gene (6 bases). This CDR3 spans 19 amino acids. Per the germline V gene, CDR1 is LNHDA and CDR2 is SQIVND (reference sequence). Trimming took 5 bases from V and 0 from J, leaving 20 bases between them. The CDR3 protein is CASSSDSLRGSSYNSPLHF. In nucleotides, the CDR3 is TGTGCCAGTAGTTCGGACAGCCTAAGGGGAAGCTCCTATAATTCACCCCTCCACTTT.

The CDR3 region is CASSRTSGITGELFF. The CDR3 region has the DNA TGTGCCAGCAGTCGGACTAGCGGTATAACCGGGGAGCTGTTTTTT. V gene TRBV14 combines with J gene TRBJ2-2; 10 bases align to TRBD2. CDR1 is SGHDN, CDR2 FVKESK, per germline. CDR3 size: 15 residues. With 6 bases clipped from V and 5 bases from J, the junction kept 6 bases outside the gene matches.

CDR3 nucleotides: TGTGCCAGCAGTGAAGGGACAGACTATGAAAAACTGTTTTTT. Translation: CASSEGTDYEKLFF. The chain employs TRBV6-1 and TRBJ1-4; TRBD1 might be the D (6 bases). The germline V gene encodes CDR1 MNHNS and CDR2 SASEGT. V shed 1 base and J shed 6 bases, with 9 bases lying between them. This CDR3 spans 14 amino acids.

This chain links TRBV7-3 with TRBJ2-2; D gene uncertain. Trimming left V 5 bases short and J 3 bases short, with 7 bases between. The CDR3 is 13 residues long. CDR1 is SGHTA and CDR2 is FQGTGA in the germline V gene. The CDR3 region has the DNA TGTGCCAGCAGCCTCCGGGACACCGGGGAGCTGTTTTTT. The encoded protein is CASSLRDTGELFF.

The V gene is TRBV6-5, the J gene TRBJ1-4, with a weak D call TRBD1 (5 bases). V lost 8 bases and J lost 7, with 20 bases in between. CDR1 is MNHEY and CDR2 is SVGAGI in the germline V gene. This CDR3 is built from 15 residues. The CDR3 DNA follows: TGTGCCAGCTCCTCACGGGGGGGGTGGAGTGAAAAACTGTTTTTT. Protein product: CASSSRGGWSEKLFF.

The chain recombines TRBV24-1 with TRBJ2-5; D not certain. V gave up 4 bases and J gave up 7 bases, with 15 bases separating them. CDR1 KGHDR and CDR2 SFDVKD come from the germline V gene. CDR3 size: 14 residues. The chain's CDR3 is CATSDPGGDGTQYF. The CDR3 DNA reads TGTGCCACCAGTGACCCTGGTGGGGATGGGACCCAGTACTTC.

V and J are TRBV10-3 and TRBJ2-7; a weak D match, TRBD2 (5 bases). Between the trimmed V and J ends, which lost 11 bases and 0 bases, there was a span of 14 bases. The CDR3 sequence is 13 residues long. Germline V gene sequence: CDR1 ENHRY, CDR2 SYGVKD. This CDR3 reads CAAGETSSYEQYF. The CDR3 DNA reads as TGTGCCGCCGGGGAGACGAGCTCCTACGAGCAGTACTTC.

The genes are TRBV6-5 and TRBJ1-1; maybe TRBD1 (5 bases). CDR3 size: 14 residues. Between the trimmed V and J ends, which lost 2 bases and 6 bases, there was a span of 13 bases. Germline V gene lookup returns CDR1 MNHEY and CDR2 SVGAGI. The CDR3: CASSYTGVVPEAFF. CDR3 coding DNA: TGTGCCAGCAGTTACACGGGGGTCGTCCCTGAAGCTTTCTTT.

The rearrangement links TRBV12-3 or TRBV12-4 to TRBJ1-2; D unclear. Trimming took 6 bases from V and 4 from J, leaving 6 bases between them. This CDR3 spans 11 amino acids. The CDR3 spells CASRNSYGYTF. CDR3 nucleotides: TGTGCCAGCAGGAACAGCTATGGCTACACCTTC.

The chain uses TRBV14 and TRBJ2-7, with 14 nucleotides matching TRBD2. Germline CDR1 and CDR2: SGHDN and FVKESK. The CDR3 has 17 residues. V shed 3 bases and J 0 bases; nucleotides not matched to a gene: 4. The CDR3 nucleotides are TGTGCCAGCAGCCAGGGGACTAGCGGGAGCGTCTCCTACGAGCAGTACTTC. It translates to CASSQGTSGSVSYEQYF.